The 8 T cell receptor beta chains presented below share a single source sample, sequenced in a study of control samples from healthy donors and cancer patients (dated by TCRdb to 2018 to 2020). The library was obtained by the immunoSEQ multiplex PCR assay. TCRdb holds this immuneACCESS table with in-frame rearrangements only. Some clones are missing; in checked studies, unresolved V genes explain under half, and the rest has no known cause. The sample profile shows about 82,000 clones; approximately 89% of them were found once. Of the sample, 7.2% falls within the top ten clones. The sequenced sample consisted of blood. The receptors were gathered from a man aged 45-60 years in good health.

This clone was observed a single time. The V and J genes are TRBV30 and TRBJ2-7; D might be TRBD1 or TRBD2, each matching 5 bases. V was trimmed by 2 bases and J by 2 bases, leaving 16 bases between them. Germline V lookup: CDR1 GTSNPN, CDR2 SVGIG (reference sequence). This CDR3 has 15 residues. The CDR3 is CAWSLVGVRTYEQYF. DNA for the CDR3: TGTGCCTGGAGTCTGGTGGGGGTTAGGACCTACGAGCAGTACTTC. Drawing the rest from reference TRBV30 and TRBJ2-7, the complete variable domain is SQTIHQWPATLVQPVGSPLSLECTVEGTSNPNLYWYRQAAGRGLQLLFYSVGIGQISSEVPQNLSASRPQDRQFILSSKKLLLSDSGFYLCAWSLVGVRTYEQYFGPGTRLTVT.

The chain joins TRBV21-1 to TRBJ1-5; the table's D call, TRBD1, was not checked against the DNA. TRBV21-1 is designated a pseudogene. The CDR3 has 19 amino acids. CDR3 DNA: TGTGCCAGCAGCCCCACCCTTGGGCAGGGGGAAAGGGTCATGCAGCCCCAGCATTTT. Translated: CASSPTLGQGERVMQPQHF.

The chain uses TRBV7-3 and TRBJ1-1; a possible D gene is TRBD1 (5 bases). Germline CDR1 reads SGHTA; CDR2 reads FQGTGA. The CDR3 is 14 residues long. The ends were cut back, 1 base at V and 4 bases at J, with 10 bases in the middle. The CDR3, as DNA: TGTGCCAGCAGCTTAATGGGGCCGAGCACTGAAGCTTTCTTT. Protein product: CASSLMGPSTEAFF.

The chain couples TRBV19 to TRBJ1-1; the D is unclear. The CDR3 is 12 amino acids. The V gene lost 5 bases and the J gene lost 4 bases, with 8 bases spanning the gap. Per germline, CDR1 LNHDA and CDR2 SQIVND (reference sequence). The CDR3: CASSPQVTEAFF. CDR3 bases: TGTGCCAGTAGTCCGCAGGTCACTGAAGCTTTCTTT.

The V call is TRBV11-2, the J call TRBJ1-2; TRBD1 agrees at 11 bases. V gave up 5 bases and J gave up 7 bases; unmatched junction bases: 12. Germline CDR1 and CDR2: SGHAT and FQNNGV. The CDR3 length is 16 residues. This CDR3 is CASSPGGQGAAGGYTF. The CDR3 nucleotides are TGTGCCAGCAGCCCGGGAGGACAGGGGGCAGCGGGTGGCTACACCTTC.

The chain employs TRBV5-6 and TRBJ1-5; tentatively, D is TRBD1 (6 bases). Trimming stripped 4 bases from V and 6 bases from J, with 17 bases between. The CDR3 extends over 15 amino acids. CDR1 SGHDT and CDR2 YYEEEE come from the germline V gene. CDR3 nucleotides: TGTGCCAGCAGCGGTATGCGGGACACCGGTCAGCCCCAGCATTTT. Encoded protein: CASSGMRDTGQPQHF.

The genes are TRBV7-2 and TRBJ1-5; tentatively, D is TRBD1 (5 bases). Trimming stripped 5 bases from V and 2 bases from J, with 13 bases between. The CDR3 consists of 15 residues. CDR1 is SGHTA, CDR2 FQGNSA, per germline. As DNA, the CDR3 is TGTGCCAGCAGCCCAAAGGCGGGGGGCAATCAGCCCCAGCATTTT. Residues: CASSPKAGGNQPQHF.

The chain uses TRBV2 and TRBJ1-4; D might be TRBD1 (6 bases). Germline loops: CDR1 SNHLY, CDR2 FYNNEI. This CDR3 is 14 amino acids long. The V end was cut by 6 bases, the J end by 4 bases, with 12 bases between. CDR3 in amino acids: CASRDSLLNEKLFF. The DNA of the CDR3 is TGTGCCAGCAGGGACAGCCTCCTTAATGAAAAACTGTTTTTT.